The T cell receptor beta chain under discussion was sequenced for a study of T cell changes during pregnancy in multiple sclerosis. The method was immunoSEQ multiplex PCR; TCRdb's version includes in-frame clones alone and lacks a portion of them. There are over 85,000 clones in the sample; approximately 90% occur only once, and around 1.7% lies in the top ten. CDR3 length equals 15 residues. CDR1 and CDR2 from the germline V gene are MNHEY and SMNVEV (reference sequence). Trimming pared 3 bases from V and 8 bases from J, leaving 19 bases between. V is TRBV27 and J is TRBJ1-2; a possible D gene is TRBD1 (6 bases). The sequencing here drew on peripheral blood, taken in the first trimester of pregnancy. The sequence was obtained from a female donor in good health, enrolled as a control in a pregnancy study. CDR3 sequence (DNA): TGTGCCAGCAGTTTCTCGGGCGGGGGCGCGGACGGCTACACCTTC. Encoded protein: CASSFSGGGADGYTF.